The entry below gives a single T cell receptor (beta chain) sequence along with its context. The antigen remains undetermined. The sample originates from a study of T cell responses to AZD1222 COVID-19 vaccine. Findings of the study overall: Just five or six AZD1222 recipients were seropositive at baseline.

The V end lost 1 base, the J end lost 4 bases, and 8 bases lay between the germline ends. This CDR3 has 14 amino acids. Germline CDR1 is LGHNA and CDR2 is YNFKEQ. Profiled with immunoSEQ multiplex PCR; TCRdb holds only in-frame clones, not every one. The sample shows roughly 120,000 clones, about four fifths of them seen only once. This TCR came from an adult in good health. J is TRBJ2-1 and V is TRBV4-2; possibly TRBD1 for D (5 bases). This material consisted of peripheral blood, taken on day 0 of AZD1222 vaccination. The CDR3 spells CASSQADSYNEQFF. The DNA for the CDR3 is TGTGCCAGCAGCCAAGCCGACAGTTACAATGAGCAGTTCTTC.